Presented here are 27 T cell receptor beta chains from one specimen sequenced in a study of T cell clonotyping in hematopoietic cell transplantation. Documented time point: recipient sample about 28 days before transplant, after cytoreduction. The protocol was immunoSEQ multiplex PCR, while the TCRdb copy is restricted to in-frame clones and leaves out a portion. Here the sample spans roughly 24,000 clones, 65% to 90% being singletons. The sequencing here drew on peripheral blood mononuclear cells, taken before stem cell transplant. Receptors originate from a woman aged 55 to 70 with acute myeloid leukemia. Some clones in this sample may be carry-over from other donors' samples.

The chain couples TRBV28 to TRBJ1-4; no definite D call. Germline CDR1 and CDR2: MDHEN and SYDVKM. V was clipped by 3 bases and J by 0 bases, with 8 bases between them. The length of the CDR3 is 15 residues. The CDR3 sequence is CASSFPGATNEKLFF. CDR3 DNA sequence: TGTGCCAGCAGTTTCCCCGGAGCAACTAATGAAAAACTGTTTTTT.

The J gene is TRBJ2-7, the V gene TRBV27; D remains ambiguous. CDR1 and CDR2 (germline): MNHEY, SMNVEV (reference sequence). The CDR3 totals 13 residues. Trimming removed 2 bases from V and 1 base from J, with 6 bases in between. The CDR3 loop reads CASSLQSSYEQYF. In nucleotides, the CDR3 is TGTGCCAGCAGTTTACAGTCGTCCTACGAGCAGTACTTC.

Here the CDR3 reads CASSYEASGREQYF. CDR3 bases: TGTGCCAGCAGCTACGAGGCTAGCGGGAGGGAGCAGTACTTC. The rearrangement links TRBV7-2 to TRBJ2-7, with TRBD2 matching 11 bases. Germline CDR1 and CDR2: SGHTA and FQGNSA. Trimming removed 4 bases from V and 7 bases from J; junction bases left unmatched: 6. The CDR3 runs 14 residues.

The chain joins TRBV9 to TRBJ1-1, with a tentative D call TRBD1 (5 bases). V dropped 4 bases and J dropped 3 bases, with 16 bases sitting between them. The CDR3 totals 15 residues. Germline lookup yields CDR1 SGDLS and CDR2 YYNGEE. CDR3 nucleotides: TGTGCCAGCAGCCCTGCCGGGACGGTACACACTGAAGCTTTCTTT. Protein: CASSPAGTVHTEAFF.

The chain recombines TRBV6-6 with TRBJ2-7, with 11 nucleotides matching TRBD2. The germline gives CDR1 MNHNY, CDR2 SVGAGI (reference sequence). J gave up 2 bases and V 2 bases, and 2 bases lay outside the gene matches. CDR3 length: 15 amino acids. The CDR3 nucleotides read TGTGCCAGCAGTTACACTAGCGGGAGCCCCTACGAGCAGTACTTC. Amino acids: CASSYTSGSPYEQYF.

V gene TRBV9 combines with J gene TRBJ2-1; 7 nucleotides line up with TRBD2. The CDR3 consists of 12 residues. CDR1 is SGDLS and CDR2 is YYNGEE in the germline V gene. The J segment lost 7 bases and the V segment lost 3 bases, leaving 1 base of the junction unmatched. Here the CDR3 reads CASSAGRNEQFF. For the CDR3, the DNA is TGTGCCAGCAGCGCCGGGAGGAATGAGCAGTTCTTC.

This chain joins TRBV6-1 and TRBJ2-2, with 8 bases lining up with TRBD2. The CDR3 is 14 residues long. The germline V gene encodes CDR1 MNHNS and CDR2 SASEGT. V shed 7 bases, J shed 3 bases, and the junction held 4 bases outside the gene matches. DNA for the CDR3: TGTGCCAGCACCCCCGGGAGGGACACCGGGGAGCTGTTTTTT. This sequence encodes CASTPGRDTGELFF.

J is TRBJ2-3 and V is TRBV7-2, with 9 bases lining up with TRBD2. Per the germline V gene, CDR1 is SGHTA and CDR2 is FQGNSA. The trim removed 4 bases at V and 2 bases at J, leaving 7 bases unmatched. The CDR3 contains 16 residues. DNA for the CDR3: TGTGCCAGCAGCTCTCGACTAGCGGCCATCACAGATACGCAGTATTTT. Amino acids: CASSSRLAAITDTQYF.

This clone was seen only once. The chain couples TRBV7-6 to TRBJ2-1; 7 positions agree with TRBD2. Trimming cost V 5 bases and J 1 base; bases outside gene matches: 14. This CDR3 contains 18 residues. Germline V CDR1 and CDR2: SGHVS, FNYEAQ. The CDR3 here is CASSLYQEAGKSYNEQFF. Written as DNA, the CDR3 is TGTGCCAGCAGCCTCTACCAAGAAGCGGGGAAATCCTACAATGAGCAGTTCTTC.

The chain has TRBV11-3 and TRBJ2-7; D might be TRBD1 (5 bases). V lost 1 base and J lost 3, with 7 bases in between. Germline V lookup: CDR1 SGHNT, CDR2 YENEEA. CDR3 length: 13 residues. CDR3 nucleotides: TGTGCCAGCAGCTTAGTTCAGGGCTACGAGCAGTACTTC. Protein product: CASSLVQGYEQYF.

The rearrangement links TRBV2 to TRBJ2-3; 10 bases are a match to TRBD1. Germline CDR1 reads SNHLY; CDR2 reads FYNNEI. The CDR3 runs to 14 residues. After removal of 8 bases from V and 3 bases from J, the junction contained 5 bases not matched to a gene. The CDR3 DNA reads TGTGCCAGCTTGACAGGGGGCCGGACAGATACGCAGTATTTT. It translates to CASLTGGRTDTQYF. Filled out from reference TRBV2 and TRBJ2-3, the complete variable domain reads EPEVTQTPSHQVTQMGQEVILRCVPISNHLYFYWYRQILGQKVEFLVSFYNNEISEKSEIFDDQFSVERPDGSNFTLKIRSTKLEDSAMYFCASLTGGRTDTQYFGPGTRLTVL.

This rearrangement joins TRBV2 to TRBJ2-7; TRBD2 agrees at 10 bases. This CDR3 region has 14 residues. CDR1 and CDR2 (germline): SNHLY, FYNNEI. V was clipped by 3 bases and J by 3 bases; unmatched bases: 2. The DNA of the CDR3 is TGTGCCAGCAGTGACCGGACTAGCGGCTACGAGCAGTACTTC. This translates into CASSDRTSGYEQYF.

This sequence joins TRBV5-4 and TRBJ2-3, with D perhaps TRBD1 (6 bases). In germline, CDR1 is SGHNT, CDR2 YYREEE (reference sequence). The length of the CDR3 is 13 residues. The V end was cut by 10 bases, the J end by 1 base, with 13 bases between. The CDR3 spells CAPGDTGTDTQYF. DNA for the CDR3: TGTGCCCCCGGGGACACCGGCACAGATACGCAGTATTTT. The complete variable domain, with remaining parts taken from reference TRBV5-4 and TRBJ2-3, reads ETGVTQSPTHLIKTRGQQVTLRCSSQSGHNTVSWYQQALGQGPQFIFQYYREEENGRGNFPPRFSGLQFPNYSSELNVNALELDDSALYLCAPGDTGTDTQYFGPGTRLTVL.

The rearrangement joins TRBV19 to TRBJ2-1; 8 positions match TRBD1. The CDR3 has 14 residues. Germline trimming cut 1 base from V and 10 bases from J; bases unmatched to any gene: 6. From germline, CDR1 is LNHDA and CDR2 SQIVND (reference sequence). The CDR3: CASSIGTGMYEQFF. In DNA form, the CDR3 reads TGTGCCAGTAGTATAGGGACAGGGATGTACGAGCAGTTCTTC.

The chain uses TRBV6-6 and TRBJ2-3, with D unresolved. The CDR3 contains 14 residues. Deletions cut 7 bases from V and 3 bases from J, with 14 bases between. Germline loops: CDR1 MNHNY, CDR2 SVGAGI (reference sequence). For the CDR3, the DNA is TGTGCCAGCAAACTCCCTATAAGGACAGATACGCAGTATTTT. Residues: CASKLPIRTDTQYF.

The V and J genes are TRBV10-3 and TRBJ2-1; the match to TRBD1 covers 9 bases. V dropped 4 bases and J dropped 7; count of bases not matched to a gene: 2. The length of the CDR3 is 13 residues. Germline V gene lookup returns CDR1 ENHRY and CDR2 SYGVKD. This CDR3 reads CAISGDRVNEQFF. As DNA, the CDR3 is TGTGCCATCAGTGGGGACAGGGTGAATGAGCAGTTCTTC.

The V call is TRBV29-1, the J call TRBJ2-5; unclear D gene. Germline V gives CDR1 SQVTM, CDR2 ANQGSEA. The CDR3 length is 15 residues. Trimming stripped 1 base from V and 4 bases from J, with 16 bases between. The CDR3 DNA reads as TGCAGCGTTGAAGGGGCCCACGGGTACGGAGAGACCCAGTACTTC. This codes for CSVEGAHGYGETQYF.

The chain employs TRBV2 and TRBJ2-7; D may be TRBD1 (5 bases). V was clipped by 4 bases and J by 0 bases, with 19 bases between them. This CDR3 spans 17 amino acids. Germline V CDR1 and CDR2: SNHLY, FYNNEI. CDR3 sequence (DNA): TGTGCCAGCAGTGCGACAGACACCAGCCCTCTCTCCTACGAGCAGTACTTC. This sequence encodes CASSATDTSPLSYEQYF.

The rearrangement links TRBV7-2 to TRBJ1-1; 7 bases match TRBD1. Germline V gene data show CDR1 as SGHTA and CDR2 as FQGNSA. The CDR3 totals 15 residues. V lost 5 bases to trimming and J lost 6 bases; unmatched junction nucleotides: 12. The CDR3 sequence is CASSRSRGYAAEAFF. The CDR3, as DNA: TGTGCCAGCAGCCGATCCAGGGGGTATGCGGCTGAAGCTTTCTTT. Using reference TRBV7-2 and TRBJ1-1 for the parts outside the CDR3, the full variable domain is GAGVSQSPSNKVTEKGKDVELRCDPISGHTALYWYRQSLGQGLEFLIYFQGNSAPDKSGLPSDRFSAERTGGSVSTLTIQRTQQEDSAVYLCASSRSRGYAAEAFFGQGTRLTVV.

The genes are TRBV5-1 and TRBJ1-1, with 8 bases that match TRBD1. The ends lost 5 bases at V and 5 bases at J; junction bases unmatched: 8. Germline loops: CDR1 SGHRS, CDR2 YFSETQ. This CDR3 has 14 amino acids. The CDR3 here is CASREQGARTEAFF. DNA of the CDR3: TGCGCCAGCAGAGAGCAGGGGGCGCGGACTGAAGCTTTCTTT.

The rearrangement joins TRBV4-1 to TRBJ1-5, with TRBD1 matching 10 bases. The V gene end was trimmed by 0 bases and the J gene end by 6 bases; junction bases not matched to a gene: 2. From germline, CDR1 is MGHRA and CDR2 YSYEKL. The CDR3 has 15 amino acids. The CDR3 protein is CASSQEGTGVQPQHF. The CDR3 region has the DNA TGCGCCAGCAGCCAAGAGGGGACAGGGGTTCAGCCCCAGCATTTT.

This sequence joins TRBV29-1 and TRBJ2-7; D is unclear. The germline V gene encodes CDR1 SQVTM and CDR2 ANQGSEA. Trimming stripped 5 bases from V and 5 bases from J, with 13 bases between. CDR3 length equals 12 residues. CDR3 DNA sequence: TGCAGCGTTCGAACTATAGCTCACGAGCAGTACTTC. It codes for CSVRTIAHEQYF.

In DNA form, the CDR3 reads TGTGCCAGCAGTTTAATCCTAGCGGGAGTCCCAGAGCAGTACTTC. This codes for CASSLILAGVPEQYF. The chain recombines TRBV28 with TRBJ2-7; TRBD2 agrees at 10 bases. Germline CDR1 MDHEN, CDR2 SYDVKM. The V segment lost 2 bases and the J segment 7 bases; nucleotides outside the gene matches: 8. The CDR3 consists of 15 residues.

The chain employs TRBV7-2 and TRBJ2-7; 15 bases align to TRBD2. There are 17 residues in the CDR3. The J segment lost 5 bases and the V segment lost 0 bases, leaving 5 bases of the junction unmatched. Germline V CDR1 and CDR2: SGHTA, FQGNSA. The CDR3 here is CASSLAGTSGRFHEQYF. CDR3 nucleotide sequence: TGTGCCAGCAGCTTAGCTGGGACTAGCGGGAGGTTCCACGAGCAGTACTTC.

This clone showed up just a few times. This sequence joins TRBV5-1 and TRBJ2-3; D may be TRBD2 (5 bases). Germline CDR1 and CDR2: SGHRS and YFSETQ. CDR3 length: 15 residues. V was clipped by 1 base and J by 6 bases, with 15 bases between them. CDR3 DNA: TGCGCCAGCAGCTTGTGGTCAGCGGAAGGGGATACGCAGTATTTT. It translates to CASSLWSAEGDTQYF.

The rearrangement joins TRBV7-2 to TRBJ1-1; possibly TRBD1 for D (5 bases). This CDR3 is built from 16 residues. V lost 5 bases to trimming and J lost 0 bases, with 16 bases between them. CDR1 and CDR2 from the germline V gene are SGHTA and FQGNSA. CDR3 bases: TGTGCCAGCAGCCTAGATACAGACAGCATGAACACTGAAGCTTTCTTT. As protein: CASSLDTDSMNTEAFF.

This clone came up once. V and J are TRBV6-1 and TRBJ1-5; no definite D call. Germline values: CDR1 MNHNS, CDR2 SASEGT. This CDR3 region has 16 residues. The V gene lost 4 bases and the J gene lost 5 bases, with 18 bases spanning the gap. The CDR3 here is CASSGGFGGWDQPQHF. In DNA, the CDR3 is TGTGCCAGCAGTGGGGGTTTTGGAGGGTGGGATCAGCCCCAGCATTTT.